This T cell receptor (beta chain) was recovered during a study of shared clonotypes between healthy human individuals. Whole-study findings and limits: Clonotypes that were shared across a few donors made up about 4.5% of naive CD4 clonotypes.

In regard to this clone: Its matching antigen is unknown.

The ends lost 7 bases at V and 1 base at J; junction bases unmatched: 12. The CDR3 has 15 residues. CDR1 SQVTM and CDR2 ANQGSEA come from the germline V gene. Sequencing was performed with immunoSEQ multiplex PCR; in TCRdb, only in-frame clones are kept and a portion is missing. The repertoire holds about 2,500,000 clones, with more than 90% as singletons. Donors comprised healthy HIV-negative adults lacking recent acute infections or vaccinations. The rearrangement uses TRBV29-1 and TRBJ1-2; 7 positions match TRBD1. The sequencing input was naive CD4+ T cells sorted from blood. The subset was: CD45RA+ positively selected. The TCR was taken from a man aged 18 to 29 in good health. In DNA, the CDR3 is TGCAGCGCAGGGGACAGCCCAGCCAGTAACTATGGCTACACCTTC. Amino acid sequence: CSAGDSPASNYGYTF.